The clone carrying this TCR beta chain was seen only a few times. This sample is part of a study of chronic HIV infection and antiretroviral therapy. A single record per CDR3 protein comes from TCRdb applying MiXCR to the 5' RACE reads. The sample consists of some 37,000 distinct CDR3 sequences, 8.2% of them appearing once. The origin of this receptor is an adult who had HIV and had not received antiretroviral therapy, or was an uninfected healthy control (not recorded which). Sequenced: peripheral blood.

The CDR3 region has the DNA TGCGCCAGCAGCTTGGTGGGCCCTAGGTACACTGAAGCTTTCTTT. The encoded protein is CASSLVGPRYTEAFF. The chain employs TRBV5-1 and TRBJ1-1; D unresolved. This CDR3 region has 15 residues. In germline, CDR1 is SGHRS, CDR2 YFSETQ. Trimming left V 0 bases short and J 3 bases short, with 12 bases between.